This is a list of T cell receptor beta chains from one sample in a study of T cells after yellow fever vaccination. TCRdb reprocessed the 5' RACE reads with MiXCR, giving one entry per CDR3 protein. The sample includes over 200,000 distinct CDR3 sequences, 6.7% seen only once; the top ten take around 1.1%. The specimen was CD4+ T cells sorted from PBMCs, collected on the day of the yellow fever booster vaccination. The source is a young man who received the YFV17D yellow fever vaccine. Both conserved end residues are part of each CDR3. The D gene is left open where the match is weak. Only part of the rows carry a size: once, few, many, or a class if the clone is expanded.

V	size	D	J	CDR3	DNA
TRBV20-1	.	TRBD2	TRBJ2-7	CSASRRTRRNEQYF	TGCAGTGCTAGTCGCCGGACTAGGAGGAACGAGCAGTACTTC
TRBV7-9	few	.	TRBJ2-3	CASTSYRDPAWPDTQYF	TGTGCCAGCACTTCTTACCGTGACCCCGCGTGGCCAGATACGCAGTATTTT
TRBV5-1	many	.	TRBJ2-7	CASSPGRDYEQYF	TGCGCCAGCAGCCCGGGACGGGACTACGAGCAGTACTTC
TRBV29-1	.	.	TRBJ1-3	CSVRVSGNTIYF	TGCAGCGTTCGAGTCTCTGGAAACACCATATATTTT
TRBV25-1	.	.	TRBJ1-3	CASIGYSGNTIYF	TGTGCCAGCATCGGGTACTCTGGAAACACCATATATTTT
TRBV6-1	few	TRBD1	TRBJ1-6	CASNSGTGVSPLHF	TGTGCCAGCAACTCCGGGACAGGGGTTTCACCCCTCCACTTT
TRBV5-1	many	.	TRBJ2-1	CASSGNGPYNEQFF	TGCGCCAGCAGCGGTAACGGGCCCTACAATGAGCAGTTCTTC
TRBV12-3/TRBV12-4	many	.	TRBJ2-7	CASSQVLDTYEQYF	TGTGCCAGCAGCCAAGTCCTGGATACCTACGAGCAGTACTTC
TRBV12-3/TRBV12-4	few	.	TRBJ2-2	CASSFFGGPGELFF	TGTGCCAGCAGTTTTTTTGGGGGGCCCGGGGAGCTGTTTTTT
TRBV6-1	few	TRBD1	TRBJ1-6	CASSARRTGSSPLHF	TGTGCCAGCAGTGCCCGACGGACAGGGAGTTCACCCCTCCACTTT